The sequence of this T cell receptor beta chain was determined in a study of T-cell reconstitution after alpha-beta-depleted transplantation in children. In the case of this clonotype: Its antigen remains unidentified.

Unique molecular identifiers were used in preparing the TCRbeta library. Each CDR3 protein gets one entry after TCRdb re-called the PCR reads with MiXCR. Of hundreds of thousands of distinct CDR3 sequences listed, 13% were seen once; the top ten hold about 2.2%. Study-wide results and limits: Expanded clones from the graft, numbering several hundred, reportedly supplied alpha-beta T cells about two months after transplant. At the one-year point after transplant, T-cell counts and TCRbeta diversity were found to come mostly from T cells that had been newly produced. Surviving recipient cells, namely T cells and thymic progenitors, were the source of high day-60 TCRbeta diversity in some patients.

Germline V gene sequence: CDR1 MGHDK, CDR2 SYGVNS. After removal of 2 bases from V and 5 bases from J, the junction contained 10 bases not matched to a gene. This CDR3 spans 17 amino acids. This chain uses TRBV25-1 with TRBJ2-2, with TRBD2 identical over 8 bases. The sample consisted of PBMCs, mostly from graft donor cells, taken 360 days after TCRalphabeta/CD19-depleted stem cell transplant. This receptor was obtained from a male patient between 10 and 17 years old who had a stem cell transplant for acute myeloid leukemia, so the T cells may come from the graft donor. The CDR3 spells CASSEARAGVWTGELFF. The CDR3 bases are TGTGCCAGCAGTGAAGCGAGAGCGGGAGTCTGGACCGGGGAGCTGTTTTTT.